This TCR beta chain was obtained from a study of blood T cells in healthy people across ages (dated by TCRdb to the mid-2010s). Background for the entire study: Template switching captured roughly one uniquely barcoded TCR beta cDNA molecule per two T cells in model experiments. The study measured age-related changes in TCR beta repertoire diversity using deep sequencing normalized with unique cDNA molecular identifiers. For two donors (one aged 18 to 30 and one aged 80 or older), the study analyzed two additional independent replicas of 1 million unique cDNA reads from the same blood draw. To avoid experimental bias, donors of different ages were distributed randomly across sequencing lanes. The donors were divided into four age groups: young (average around 15 years), middle-aged (about 39), aged (approximately 62) and long-lived (about 90).

The CDR3 measures 17 amino acids from cysteine to phenylalanine. The DNA shown is the 51-base CDR3, in frame from base 1. This clonotype was seen a handful of times. Its antigen is still unknown. Per-base quality was not reported, and no clone a single base away is much larger than it. Donors were a few dozen systemically healthy Caucasian individuals from Russia aged 6 to 90 years. About 10 milliliters of peripheral blood were drawn from each donor into EDTA-treated Vacutainer tubes. Ficoll-Paque density-gradient centrifugation was used to isolate PBMCs, with at least 6 million obtained per sample. Total RNA was extracted from PBMCs with Trizol reagent, with at least 5.5 micrograms obtained per sample. The percentages of naive CD45RAhigh/CD27high T cells were determined by flow cytometry on a PBMC aliquot from every donor. The library was prepared using 5' RACE. This sample was sequenced with an Illumina HiSeq 2500. A second PCR of 7 to 11 cycles was run with a J-beta primer mix and a sample-barcoded 5' primer. A unique molecular identifier was introduced onto each TCR beta cDNA molecule by a template-switch 5' adaptor carrying 12 random nucleotides. Each sample yielded at least 2.5 million CDR3-containing paired-end reads. All of the RNA was converted into first-strand cDNA using the Mint cDNA synthesis kit, with a TRBC-specific oligonucleotide serving as the primer. After uracil-DNA glycosylase treatment, a first 18-cycle PCR used universal primers M1SS and BC2_uni_R on all cDNA. Turning to the authors' computational methods: For normalization, 1 million high-quality reads were randomly selected from each sample, with every read carrying a distinct molecular identifier. Instead of being binned into consensus sequences, reads with shared molecular identifiers were discarded. MiTCR, run with a Q25 quality threshold and the strictest error-elimination algorithm, handled CDR3 identification, clonotype clustering and error correction. Lower-bound total TCR beta diversity was estimated with a nonparametric unseen species model using Euler transformation. TCRdb's own reprocessing of the public reads used fastp at Q25 and MiXCR and kept productive beta chains. Rows are unified per CDR3 protein, each entry keeping the most common DNA and genes. In this record, the V and J calls reflect TCRdb's handling and not the investigators' own analysis. A total of hundreds of thousands of distinct CDR3 sequences appear in this sample, under 65% of them only once. Jointly, the top ten make up around an eighth of the sample.

General study outcomes and caveats: Compared with the aged group, the long-lived group had more naive CD4+ T cells, fewer expanded clones and increased TCR diversity, a pattern suggesting age selection. Estimates of total diversity based on one million sequenced T cells were regarded as lower bounds and as underestimates. Conclusive comparison of naive and antigen-experienced compartments was prevented by the profiling of bulk unsorted PBMCs. Because the CMV infection status of the donors was unknown, age-related changes in expanded clonotypes may potentially have been confounded. Observed TCR beta diversity correlated strongly with the percentage of naive T cells measured by flow cytometry. As age increased, observed TCR beta diversity per million T cells dropped in a roughly linear way, and a significant reduction was already evident by age 40.

The chain joins TRBV21-1 to TRBJ2-2; the D call TRBD2 from the table was never checked on the DNA. TRBV21-1 is listed as a pseudogene. The TCR originated in a woman older than 75 in good health. The specimen was blood. The CDR3 protein is CASSLKWEGLRTGELFF. The bases read TGTGCCAGCAGCCTAAAGTGGGAGGGCCTAAGGACCGGGGAGCTGTTTTTT.